A single sample is the source of the 4 T cell receptor beta chains below, sequenced in a study of human T cells and chemical hapten exposure. TCRdb passed the RACE reads through MiXCR, listing each CDR3 protein once. Here the sample spans tens of thousands of distinct CDR3 sequences, 12% being singletons. Stated time point: pre-sensitization, week 0. Treatment described: therapeutic diphenylcyclopropenone sensitization with weekly scalp DPC. This material consisted of whole blood, taken in connection with sensitization to the hapten diphenylcyclopropenone (DPC). The receptors shown here come from a woman aged 30 to 39 with alopecia areata. Some clones in this sample may be carry-over from other donors' samples.

In this sample, this clonotype turned up many times. The chain recombines TRBV7-3 with TRBJ2-1; 11 bases match TRBD2. Germline V lookup: CDR1 SGHTA, CDR2 FQGTGA. After removal of 1 base from V and 7 bases from J, the junction contained 6 bases not matched to a gene. This CDR3 has 16 residues. The CDR3 spells CASSLNSGRAKNEQFF. CDR3 nucleotides: TGTGCCAGCAGCTTAAATAGCGGGAGGGCCAAGAATGAGCAGTTCTTC.

The chain recombines TRBV9 with TRBJ1-2; 7 bases fit TRBD1. This CDR3 spans 12 amino acids. The V gene's germline CDR1 is SGDLS and CDR2 YYNGEE. V shed 5 bases and J 7 bases; nucleotides not matched to a gene: 5. Here the CDR3 reads CASRGQEVGYTF. CDR3 nucleotides: TGTGCCAGCAGAGGACAGGAAGTTGGCTACACCTTC. The full variable domain, rest sourced from reference TRBV9 and TRBJ1-2, is DSGVTQTPKHLITATGQRVTLRCSPRSGDLSVYWYQQSLDQGLQFLIQYYNGEERAKGNILERFSAQQFPDLHSELNLSSLELGDSALYFCASRGQEVGYTFGSGTRLTVV.

This chain joins TRBV29-1 and TRBJ2-5, with 9 bases that match TRBD1. V was clipped by 6 bases and J by 3 bases; unmatched bases: 8. Per germline, CDR1 SQVTM and CDR2 ANQGSEA. This CDR3 is built from 14 residues. The CDR3 spells CSVVRDRDKETQYF. Written as DNA, the CDR3 is TGCAGCGTCGTCCGGGACAGGGATAAAGAGACCCAGTACTTC. The whole variable domain, remainder taken from reference TRBV29-1 and TRBJ2-5, is SAVISQKPSRDICQRGTSLTIQCQVDSQVTMMFWYRQQPGQSLTLIATANQGSEATYESGFVIDKFPISRPNLTFSTLTVSNMSPEDSSIYLCSVVRDRDKETQYFGPGTRLLVL.

The chain is built from TRBV19 and TRBJ2-1; D could derive from TRBD1 or TRBD2 (5 bases each). The length of the CDR3 is 15 residues. Between the trimmed V and J ends, which lost 3 bases and 2 bases, there was a span of 11 bases. Germline V gives CDR1 LNHDA, CDR2 SQIVND (reference sequence). The CDR3 DNA reads as TGTGCCAGTAGTATCCAGGGAGCACCCTACAATGAGCAGTTCTTC. This sequence encodes CASSIQGAPYNEQFF.